This TCR beta chain stems from a study of identical twins. Germline V gives CDR1 SEHNR, CDR2 FQNEAQ (reference sequence). This CDR3 spans 15 amino acids. Trimming took off 5 bases at V and 0 bases at J, with 12 bases between the two ends. TCRdb itself ran the 5' RACE reads through MiXCR, one entry per CDR3 protein. The sample yields about 790,000 distinct CDR3 sequences, about 20% seen once. The data also belong to a second study, concerning T cells expressing NK-cell markers. In that study: Out of eight donors sequenced, seven tested HCMV-seropositive and the remaining one seronegative.

This TCR derives from a woman aged 18-30 years in good health. Source material: PBMCs. V and J are TRBV7-9 and TRBJ2-3; unclear D gene. The CDR3 sequence: CASSRYLTSTDTQYF. DNA for the CDR3: TGTGCCAGCAGCCGGTACCTCACTAGCACAGATACGCAGTATTTT.